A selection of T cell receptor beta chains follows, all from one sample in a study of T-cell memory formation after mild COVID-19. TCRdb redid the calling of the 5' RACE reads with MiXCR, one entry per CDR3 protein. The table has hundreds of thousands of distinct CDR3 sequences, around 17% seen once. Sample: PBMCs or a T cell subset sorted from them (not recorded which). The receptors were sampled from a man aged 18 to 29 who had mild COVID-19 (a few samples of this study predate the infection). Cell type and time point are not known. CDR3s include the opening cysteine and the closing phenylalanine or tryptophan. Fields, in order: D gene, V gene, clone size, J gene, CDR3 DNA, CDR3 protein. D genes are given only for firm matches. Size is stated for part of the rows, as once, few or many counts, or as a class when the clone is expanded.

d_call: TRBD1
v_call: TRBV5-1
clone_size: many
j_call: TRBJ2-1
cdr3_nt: TGCGCCAGCAGCTCCACGGGACAGAATTACAATGAGCAGTTCTTC
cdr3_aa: CASSSTGQNYNEQFF

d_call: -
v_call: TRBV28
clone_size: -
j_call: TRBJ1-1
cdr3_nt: TGTGCCAGCAGCATTCCCCAGGGATGGAACACTGAAGCTTTCTTT
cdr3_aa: CASSIPQGWNTEAFF

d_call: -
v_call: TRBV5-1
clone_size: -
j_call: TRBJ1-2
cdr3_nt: TGCGCCAGCAGCTTGGGGAGCGGGGGCAGGGCTCAGTACTATGGCTACACCTTC
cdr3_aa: CASSLGSGGRAQYYGYTF

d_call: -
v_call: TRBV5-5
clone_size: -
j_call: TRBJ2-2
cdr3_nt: TGTGCCAGCAGCTGGAGGCCCAACACCGGGGAGCTGTTTTTT
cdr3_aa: CASSWRPNTGELFF

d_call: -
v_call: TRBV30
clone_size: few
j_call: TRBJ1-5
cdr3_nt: TGTGCCTGGGGGGGCAGGGATAATCAGCCCCAGCATTTT
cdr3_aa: CAWGGRDNQPQHF

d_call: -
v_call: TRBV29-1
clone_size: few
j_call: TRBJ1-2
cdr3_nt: TGCAGCGTTTCGGAGGGGGGTCCGGACCTCACCTTC
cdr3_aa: CSVSEGGPDLTF

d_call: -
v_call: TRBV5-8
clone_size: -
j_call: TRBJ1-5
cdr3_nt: TGTGCCAGCAGCCCCAGGGGCCTCAGCAATCAGCCCCAGCATTTT
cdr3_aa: CASSPRGLSNQPQHF

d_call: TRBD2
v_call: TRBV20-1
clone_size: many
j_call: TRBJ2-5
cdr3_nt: TGCAGTGCTAGCGGGGGGGTTGAAGAGACCCAGTACTTC
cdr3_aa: CSASGGVEETQYF

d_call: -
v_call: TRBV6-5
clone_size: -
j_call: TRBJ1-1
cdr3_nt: TGTGCCAGCAGTAGGACTCGCTTGGTAGCTGAAGCTTTCTTT
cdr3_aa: CASSRTRLVAEAFF

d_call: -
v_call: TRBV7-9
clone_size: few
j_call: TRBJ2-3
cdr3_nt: TGTGCCAGCAGCCCCGTGGGTGCCTCCACAGATACGCAGTATTTT
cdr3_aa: CASSPVGASTDTQYF

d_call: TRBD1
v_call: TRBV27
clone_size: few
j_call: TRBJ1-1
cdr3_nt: TGTGCCAGCTCCCCTCCGGGACAGGGAACTGAAGCTTTCTTT
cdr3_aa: CASSPPGQGTEAFF

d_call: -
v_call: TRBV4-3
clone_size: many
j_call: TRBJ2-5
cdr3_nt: TGCGCCAGCAGCCAAGGGGCTGCCCTCCAAGAGACCCAGTACTTC
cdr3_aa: CASSQGAALQETQYF

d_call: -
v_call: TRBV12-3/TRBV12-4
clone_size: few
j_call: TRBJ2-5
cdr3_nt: TGTGCCAGCAGCCCCAGTGAAGAGACCCAGTACTTC
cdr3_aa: CASSPSEETQYF

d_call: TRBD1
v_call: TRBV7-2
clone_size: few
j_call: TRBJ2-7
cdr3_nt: TGTGCCAGCAGCCGGGACAGGGGTCCCGAGCAGTACTTC
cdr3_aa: CASSRDRGPEQYF

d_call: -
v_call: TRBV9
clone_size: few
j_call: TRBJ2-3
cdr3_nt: TGTGCCAGCAGCGTACACTGGGGTGGCACAGATACGCAGTATTTT
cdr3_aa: CASSVHWGGTDTQYF

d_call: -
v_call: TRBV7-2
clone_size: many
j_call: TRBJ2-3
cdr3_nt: TGTGCCAGCAGCTTTGATAGCGGTCTAGATACGCAGTATTTT
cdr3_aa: CASSFDSGLDTQYF

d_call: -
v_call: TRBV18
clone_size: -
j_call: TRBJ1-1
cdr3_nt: TGTGCCAGCTCACCCGTGAGCACTGAAGCTTTCTTT
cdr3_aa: CASSPVSTEAFF

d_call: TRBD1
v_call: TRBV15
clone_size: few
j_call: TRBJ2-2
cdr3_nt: TGTGCCACCAGCGACCCGACAGGGGGCACGGGGTATACCGGGGAGCTGTTTTTT
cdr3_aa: CATSDPTGGTGYTGELFF

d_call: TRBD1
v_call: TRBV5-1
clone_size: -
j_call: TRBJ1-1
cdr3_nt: TGCGCCAGCAGCCAACAGGGGGCTGGAGACACTGAAGCTTTCTTT
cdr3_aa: CASSQQGAGDTEAFF

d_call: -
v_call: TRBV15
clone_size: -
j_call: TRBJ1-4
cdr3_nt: TGTGCCACCAGCACGGGTCGTAGGGAAAAACTGTTTTTT
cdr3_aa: CATSTGRREKLFF

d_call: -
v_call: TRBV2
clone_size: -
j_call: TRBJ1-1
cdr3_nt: TGTGCCAGCAGTGGAGGCAGGTTGAACACTGAAGCTTTCTTT
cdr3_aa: CASSGGRLNTEAFF

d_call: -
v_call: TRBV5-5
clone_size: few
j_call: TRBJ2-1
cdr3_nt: TGTGCCAGCAGCTTGGACACCCCCTACAATGAGCAGTTCTTC
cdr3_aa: CASSLDTPYNEQFF